This T cell receptor (beta chain) was captured by sequencing in a study of shared clonotypes between healthy human individuals. Overall study context: Aged between 18 and 49, the donors were a couple of women and three men.

As processed by the authors: Filtering of immunoSEQ junctional sequences could not match full-length read filtering. Clones were read by immunoSEQ multiplex PCR, and TCRdb kept only the in-frame ones, dropping some. That table is the source of V, J and clone size, and D and trimming were worked out from the DNA. The repertoire holds around 500,000 clones, more than 75% seen once, with more than 10% in the top ten. This CDR3 comprises 13 residues. Germline V gene data show CDR1 as SQVTM and CDR2 as ANQGSEA. Around 90 million PBMCs served as the genomic DNA source for unsorted samples. The specimen sequenced was PBMCs. This chain connects TRBV29-1 to TRBJ2-1, with a possible D match to TRBD1 (7 bases). The source of this sequence is a woman in her thirties or forties in good health. Some clones in this sample may be carry-over from other donors' samples. The CDR3 DNA follows: TGCAACGTCAGACAGGGAGCGGGCAATGAGCAGTTCTTC. Translated: CNVRQGAGNEQFF.